Below, 6 T cell receptor beta chains from the same sample are listed, as sequenced in a study of blood T cell repertoires in COVID-19 (dated by TCRdb to the early 2020s). Library generation was performed with the immunoSEQ multiplex PCR assay. In its TCRdb copy, this immuneACCESS table keeps in-frame sequences only and misses some clones. Where compared with another copy, unresolved V genes explain less than half of these, and the others have no known cause. This sample has 88,000 or so clones in its table, and 86% of those were observed once. The ten biggest clones cover 7% to 7.5% of the sample. Sequenced material: peripheral blood. The receptor source for this set is a man between 60 and 70 years old with acute or convalescent COVID-19.

The chain joins TRBV9 to TRBJ1-6, with TRBD1 as a possible D gene (5 bases). This CDR3 is 16 amino acids long. Germline V lookup: CDR1 SGDLS, CDR2 YYNGEE. Trimming shortened V by 0 bases and J by 5 bases, and 12 bases separated the two germline ends. The CDR3 sequence is CASSVEGNTNNSPLHF. The CDR3, as DNA: TGTGCCAGCAGCGTAGAGGGGAATACTAATAATTCACCCCTCCACTTT.

V gene TRBV29-1 combines with J gene TRBJ1-3; 7 bases fit TRBD1. This CDR3 has 14 residues. Germline V gene data show CDR1 as SQVTM and CDR2 as ANQGSEA. Trimming at V came to 3 bases and at J to 2 bases, leaving 4 bases not matched to a gene. CDR3 sequence reads: CSVDKGGTGNTIYF. CDR3 bases: TGCAGCGTTGACAAAGGGGGCACTGGAAACACCATATATTTT. The variable domain in full, with the rest retrieved from reference TRBV29-1 and TRBJ1-3, is SAVISQKPSRDICQRGTSLTIQCQVDSQVTMMFWYRQQPGQSLTLIATANQGSEATYESGFVIDKFPISRPNLTFSTLTVSNMSPEDSSIYLCSVDKGGTGNTIYFGEGSWLTVV.

The chain recombines TRBV7-8 with TRBJ1-1, with D unresolved. Germline assignment: CDR1 SGHVS and CDR2 FQNEAQ. Between the trimmed V and J ends, which lost 0 bases and 1 base, there was a span of 3 bases. The CDR3 extends over 13 amino acids. Here the CDR3 reads CASSLAANTEAFF. In DNA, the CDR3 is TGTGCCAGCAGCTTAGCAGCGAACACTGAAGCTTTCTTT.

The rearrangement uses TRBV14 and TRBJ2-1; the D gene is possibly TRBD2 (5 bases). Germline CDR1 is SGHDN and CDR2 is FVKESK. The CDR3 runs to 15 residues. The V end lost 3 bases, the J end lost 5 bases, and 14 bases lay between the germline ends. The CDR3 reads CASSHMGMRDNEQFF. CDR3 sequence (DNA): TGTGCCAGCAGCCACATGGGGATGAGGGACAATGAGCAGTTCTTC.

Here the CDR3 reads CASSMDGTGGYEQYF. The CDR3 coding sequence is TGTGCCAGTAGTATGGATGGGACAGGGGGCTACGAGCAGTACTTC. J is TRBJ2-7 and V is TRBV19, with 11 bases that match TRBD1. V shed 3 bases and J 3 bases; nucleotides not matched to a gene: 4. The CDR3 is 15 residues long. Germline V gene sequence: CDR1 LNHDA, CDR2 SQIVND (reference sequence).

This chain uses TRBV4-1 with TRBJ2-1; possible D gene TRBD1, 6 bases. V lost 3 bases and J lost 0, with 12 bases in between. This CDR3 comprises 16 residues. The germline V gene encodes CDR1 MGHRA and CDR2 YSYEKL. CDR3 sequence (DNA): TGCGCCAGCAGCCAGGCAGGACAGAGCTCCTACAATGAGCAGTTCTTC. As protein: CASSQAGQSSYNEQFF.